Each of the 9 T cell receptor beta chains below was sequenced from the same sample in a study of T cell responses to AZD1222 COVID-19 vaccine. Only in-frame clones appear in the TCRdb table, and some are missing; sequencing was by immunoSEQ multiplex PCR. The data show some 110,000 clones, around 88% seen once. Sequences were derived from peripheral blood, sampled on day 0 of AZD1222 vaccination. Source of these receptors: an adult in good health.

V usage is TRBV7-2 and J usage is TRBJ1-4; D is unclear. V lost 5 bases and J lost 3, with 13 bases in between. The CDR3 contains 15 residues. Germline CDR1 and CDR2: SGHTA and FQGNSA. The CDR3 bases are TGTGCCAGCAGCCCCAGGTTGACTCCTAATGAAAAACTGTTTTTT. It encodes CASSPRLTPNEKLFF.

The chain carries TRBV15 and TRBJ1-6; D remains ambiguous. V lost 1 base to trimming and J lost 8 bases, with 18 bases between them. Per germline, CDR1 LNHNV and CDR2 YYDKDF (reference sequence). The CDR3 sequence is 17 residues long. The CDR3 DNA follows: TGTGCCACCAGCAGAGTCCCGGGAGGCAATGAGTATTCACCCCTCCACTTT. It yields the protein CATSRVPGGNEYSPLHF.

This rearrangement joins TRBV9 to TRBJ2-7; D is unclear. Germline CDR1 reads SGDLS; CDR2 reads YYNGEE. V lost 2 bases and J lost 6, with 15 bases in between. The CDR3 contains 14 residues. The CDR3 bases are TGTGCCAGCAGCGTCTTCCGGGTGTCTGGCGAGCAGTACTTC. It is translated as CASSVFRVSGEQYF.

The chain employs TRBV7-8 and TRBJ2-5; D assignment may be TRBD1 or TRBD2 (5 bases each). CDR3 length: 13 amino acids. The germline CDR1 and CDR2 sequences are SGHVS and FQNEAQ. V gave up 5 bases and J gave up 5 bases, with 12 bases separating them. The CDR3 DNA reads TGTGCCAGCAGCGGCCCGGGGCGGGAGACCCAGTACTTC. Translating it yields CASSGPGRETQYF.

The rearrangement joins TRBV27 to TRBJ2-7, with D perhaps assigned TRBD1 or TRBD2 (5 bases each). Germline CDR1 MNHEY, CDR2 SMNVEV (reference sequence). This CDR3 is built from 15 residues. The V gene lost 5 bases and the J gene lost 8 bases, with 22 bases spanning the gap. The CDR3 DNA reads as TGTGCCAGCAGTATTCTCCGGGACCCCGTTGGACAGCAGTACTTC. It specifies CASSILRDPVGQQYF.

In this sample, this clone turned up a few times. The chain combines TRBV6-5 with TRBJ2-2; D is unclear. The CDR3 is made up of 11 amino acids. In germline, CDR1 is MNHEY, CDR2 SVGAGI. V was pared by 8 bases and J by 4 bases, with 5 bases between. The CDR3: CASYSTGELFF. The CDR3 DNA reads TGTGCCAGCTACAGCACCGGGGAGCTGTTTTTT.

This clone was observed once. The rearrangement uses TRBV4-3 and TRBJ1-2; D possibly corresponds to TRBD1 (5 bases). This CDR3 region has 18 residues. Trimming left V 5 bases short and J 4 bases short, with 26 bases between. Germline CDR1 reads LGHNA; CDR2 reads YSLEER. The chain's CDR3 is CASSGGSEALNQIYGYTF. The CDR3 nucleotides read TGCGCCAGCAGCGGGGGTTCGGAAGCACTCAATCAAATCTATGGCTACACCTTC.

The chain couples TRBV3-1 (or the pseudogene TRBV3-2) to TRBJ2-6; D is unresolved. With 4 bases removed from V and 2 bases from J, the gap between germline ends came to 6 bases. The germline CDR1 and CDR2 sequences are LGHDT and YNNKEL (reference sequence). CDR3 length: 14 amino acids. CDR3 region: CASSPEAGANVLTF. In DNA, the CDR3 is TGTGCCAGCAGCCCAGAGGCTGGGGCCAACGTCCTGACTTTC.

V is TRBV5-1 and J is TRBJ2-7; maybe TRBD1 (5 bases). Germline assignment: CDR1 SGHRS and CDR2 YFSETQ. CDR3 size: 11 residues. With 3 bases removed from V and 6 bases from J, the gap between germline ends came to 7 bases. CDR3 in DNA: TGCGCCAGCAGCTCTCAGGGCGAGCAGTACTTC. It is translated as CASSSQGEQYF. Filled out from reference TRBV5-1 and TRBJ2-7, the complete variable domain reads KAGVTQTPRYLIKTRGQQVTLSCSPISGHRSVSWYQQTPGQGLQFLFEYFSETQRNKGNFPGRFSGRQFSNSRSEMNVSTLELGDSALYLCASSSQGEQYFGPGTRLTVT.